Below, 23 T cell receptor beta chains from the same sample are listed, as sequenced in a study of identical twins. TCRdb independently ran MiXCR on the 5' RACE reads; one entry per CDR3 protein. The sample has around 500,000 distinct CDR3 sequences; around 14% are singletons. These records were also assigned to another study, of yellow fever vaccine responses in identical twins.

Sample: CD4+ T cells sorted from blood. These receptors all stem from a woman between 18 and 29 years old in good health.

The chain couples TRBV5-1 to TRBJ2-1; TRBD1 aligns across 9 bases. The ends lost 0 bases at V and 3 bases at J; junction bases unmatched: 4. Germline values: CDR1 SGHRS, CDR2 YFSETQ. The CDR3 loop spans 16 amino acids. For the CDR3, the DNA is TGCGCCAGCAGCTTGGCCGGGACAGGGAACTACAATGAGCAGTTCTTC. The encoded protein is CASSLAGTGNYNEQFF. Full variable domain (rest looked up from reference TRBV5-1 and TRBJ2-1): KAGVTQTPRYLIKTRGQQVTLSCSPISGHRSVSWYQQTPGQGLQFLFEYFSETQRNKGNFPGRFSGRQFSNSRSEMNVSTLELGDSALYLCASSLAGTGNYNEQFFGPGTRLTVL.

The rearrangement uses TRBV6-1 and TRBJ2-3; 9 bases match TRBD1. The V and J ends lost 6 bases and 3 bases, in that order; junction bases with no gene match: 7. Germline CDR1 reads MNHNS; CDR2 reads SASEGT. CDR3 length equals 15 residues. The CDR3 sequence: CASREQGAGTDTQYF. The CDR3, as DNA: TGTGCCAGCAGGGAACAGGGGGCGGGGACAGATACGCAGTATTTT.

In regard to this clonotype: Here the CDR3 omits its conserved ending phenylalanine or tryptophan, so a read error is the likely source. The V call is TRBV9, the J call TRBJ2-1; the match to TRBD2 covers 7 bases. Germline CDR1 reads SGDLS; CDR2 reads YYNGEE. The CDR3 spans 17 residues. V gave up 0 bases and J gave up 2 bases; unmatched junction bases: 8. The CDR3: CASSVVEGGRAYNEQFS. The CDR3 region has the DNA TGTGCCAGCAGCGTAGTCGAGGGCGGGAGAGCCTACAATGAGCAGTTCTCC.

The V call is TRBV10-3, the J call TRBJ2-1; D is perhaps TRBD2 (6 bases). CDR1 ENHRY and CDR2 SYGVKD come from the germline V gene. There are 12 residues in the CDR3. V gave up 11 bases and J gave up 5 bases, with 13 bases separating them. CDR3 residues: CAAAGSNNEQFF. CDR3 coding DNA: TGTGCCGCCGCCGGGAGTAACAATGAGCAGTTCTTC.

CDR3 loop: CASSLYPDSSYEQYF. CDR3 coding DNA: TGCGCCAGCAGCTTGTATCCGGACAGCTCCTACGAGCAGTACTTC. The rearrangement joins TRBV5-1 to TRBJ2-7; TRBD1 is a possible D gene (6 bases). This CDR3 has 15 residues. Germline lookup yields CDR1 SGHRS and CDR2 YFSETQ. Deletions cut 1 base from V and 0 bases from J, with 11 bases between.

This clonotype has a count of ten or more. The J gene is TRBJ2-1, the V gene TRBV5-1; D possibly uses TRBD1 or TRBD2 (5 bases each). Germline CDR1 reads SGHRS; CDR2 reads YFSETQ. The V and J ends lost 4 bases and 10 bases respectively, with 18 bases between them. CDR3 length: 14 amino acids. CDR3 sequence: CASSLGTPQGEQFF. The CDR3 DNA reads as TGCGCCAGCAGCCTCGGGACCCCCCAAGGGGAGCAGTTCTTC.

CDR3 coding DNA: TGTGCCAGCAGTTTAGGACAGGGGACCGATGAGCAGTTCTTC. It is translated as CASSLGQGTDEQFF. This rearrangement joins TRBV12-3 or TRBV12-4 to TRBJ2-1; TRBD1 matches at 8 bases. The CDR3 runs 14 residues. Trimming at V came to 1 base and at J to 8 bases, leaving 4 bases not matched to a gene.

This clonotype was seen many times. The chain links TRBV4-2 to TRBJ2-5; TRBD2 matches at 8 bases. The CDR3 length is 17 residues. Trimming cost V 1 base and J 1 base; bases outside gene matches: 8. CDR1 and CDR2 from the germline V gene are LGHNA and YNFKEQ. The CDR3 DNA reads TGTGCCAGCAGCCAAGGGAGAGGCGGGGGGACCCAAGAGACCCAGTACTTC. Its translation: CASSQGRGGGTQETQYF.

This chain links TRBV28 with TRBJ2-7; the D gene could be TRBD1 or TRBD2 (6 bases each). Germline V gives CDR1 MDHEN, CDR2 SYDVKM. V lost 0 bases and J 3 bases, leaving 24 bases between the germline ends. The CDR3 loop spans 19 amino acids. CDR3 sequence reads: CASSLWGRGGGLKDYEQYF. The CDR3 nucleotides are TGTGCCAGCAGTTTATGGGGCAGGGGAGGTGGGCTGAAAGACTACGAGCAGTACTTC.

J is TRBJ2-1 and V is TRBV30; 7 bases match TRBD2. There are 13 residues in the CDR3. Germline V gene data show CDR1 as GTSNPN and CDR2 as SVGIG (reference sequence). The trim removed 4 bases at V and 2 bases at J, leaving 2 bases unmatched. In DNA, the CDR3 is TGTGCCTGGATGGGGGGGGCCTACAATGAGCAGTTCTTC. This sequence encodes CAWMGGAYNEQFF.

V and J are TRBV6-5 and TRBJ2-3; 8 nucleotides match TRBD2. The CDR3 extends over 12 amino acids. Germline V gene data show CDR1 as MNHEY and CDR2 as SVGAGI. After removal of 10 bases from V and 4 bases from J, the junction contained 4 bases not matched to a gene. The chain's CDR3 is CATGGVSDTQYF. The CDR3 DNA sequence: TGTGCCACCGGGGGGGTCTCAGATACGCAGTATTTT.

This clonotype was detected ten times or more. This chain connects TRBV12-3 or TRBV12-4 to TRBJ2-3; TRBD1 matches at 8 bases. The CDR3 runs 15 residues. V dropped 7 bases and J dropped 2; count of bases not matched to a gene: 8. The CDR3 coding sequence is TGTGCCAGCACCCCCGGACAGGGCTTCACAGATACGCAGTATTTT. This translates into CASTPGQGFTDTQYF.

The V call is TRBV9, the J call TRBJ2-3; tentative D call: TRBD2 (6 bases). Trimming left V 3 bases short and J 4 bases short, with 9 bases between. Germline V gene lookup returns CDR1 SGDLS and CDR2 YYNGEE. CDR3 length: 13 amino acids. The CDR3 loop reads CASSGRGSDTQYF. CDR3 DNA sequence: TGTGCCAGCAGCGGTCGGGGGTCAGATACGCAGTATTTT.

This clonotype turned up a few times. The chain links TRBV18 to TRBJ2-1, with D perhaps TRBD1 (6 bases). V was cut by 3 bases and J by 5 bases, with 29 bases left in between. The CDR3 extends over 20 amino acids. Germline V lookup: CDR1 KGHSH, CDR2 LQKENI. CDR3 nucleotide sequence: TGTGCCAGCTCACCCCCCCTCCCAGGGGACCCCCTGAGATGGGACAATGAGCAGTTCTTC. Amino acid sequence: CASSPPLPGDPLRWDNEQFF.

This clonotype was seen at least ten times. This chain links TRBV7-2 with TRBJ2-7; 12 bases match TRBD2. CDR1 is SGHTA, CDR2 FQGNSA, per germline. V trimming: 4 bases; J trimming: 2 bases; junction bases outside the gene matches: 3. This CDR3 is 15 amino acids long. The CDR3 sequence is CASSSRLAGAYEQYF. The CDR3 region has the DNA TGTGCCAGCAGCTCTCGACTAGCGGGAGCCTACGAGCAGTACTTC.

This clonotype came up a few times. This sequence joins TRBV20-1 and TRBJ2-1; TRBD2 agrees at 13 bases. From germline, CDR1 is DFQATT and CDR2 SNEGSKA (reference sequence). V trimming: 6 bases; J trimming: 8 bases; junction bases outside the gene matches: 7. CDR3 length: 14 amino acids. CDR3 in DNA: TGCAGTGCCTACCCCACTAGCGGGAGGGATGAGCAGTTCTTC. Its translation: CSAYPTSGRDEQFF.

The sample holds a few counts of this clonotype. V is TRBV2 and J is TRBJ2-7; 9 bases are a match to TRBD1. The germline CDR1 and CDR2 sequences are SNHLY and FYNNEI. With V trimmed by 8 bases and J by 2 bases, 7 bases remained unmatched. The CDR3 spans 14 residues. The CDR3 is CASQGTGNTYEQYF. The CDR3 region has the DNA TGTGCCAGCCAGGGGACAGGGAACACCTACGAGCAGTACTTC. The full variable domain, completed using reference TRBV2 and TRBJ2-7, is EPEVTQTPSHQVTQMGQEVILRCVPISNHLYFYWYRQILGQKVEFLVSFYNNEISEKSEIFDDQFSVERPDGSNFTLKIRSTKLEDSAMYFCASQGTGNTYEQYFGPGTRLTVT.

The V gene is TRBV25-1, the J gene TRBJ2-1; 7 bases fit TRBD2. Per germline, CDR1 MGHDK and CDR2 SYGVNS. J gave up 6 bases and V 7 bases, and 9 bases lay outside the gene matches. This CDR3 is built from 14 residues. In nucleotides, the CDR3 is TGTGCCAGCATGGGCGGGAGAGTGCGCAATGAGCAGTTCTTC. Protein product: CASMGGRVRNEQFF.

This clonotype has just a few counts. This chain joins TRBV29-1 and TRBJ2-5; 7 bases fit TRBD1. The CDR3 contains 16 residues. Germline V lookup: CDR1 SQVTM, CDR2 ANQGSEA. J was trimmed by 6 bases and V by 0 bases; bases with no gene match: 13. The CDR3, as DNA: TGCAGCGTTGAAGATCGAAGGGACAGATACCCGAAGACCCAGTACTTC. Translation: CSVEDRRDRYPKTQYF.

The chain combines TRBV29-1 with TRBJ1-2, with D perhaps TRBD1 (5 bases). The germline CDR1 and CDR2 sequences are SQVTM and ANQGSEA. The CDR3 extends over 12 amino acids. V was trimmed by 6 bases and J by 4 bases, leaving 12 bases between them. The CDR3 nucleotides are TGCAGCGTAAACGGGGCGGGCTATGGCTACACCTTC. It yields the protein CSVNGAGYGYTF. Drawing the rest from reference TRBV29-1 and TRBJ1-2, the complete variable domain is SAVISQKPSRDICQRGTSLTIQCQVDSQVTMMFWYRQQPGQSLTLIATANQGSEATYESGFVIDKFPISRPNLTFSTLTVSNMSPEDSSIYLCSVNGAGYGYTFGSGTRLTVV.

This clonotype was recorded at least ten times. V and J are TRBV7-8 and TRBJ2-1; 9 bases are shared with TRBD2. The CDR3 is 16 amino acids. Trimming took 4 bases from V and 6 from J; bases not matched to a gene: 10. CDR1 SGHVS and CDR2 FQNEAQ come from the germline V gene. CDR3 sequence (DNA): TGTGCCAGCAGCTACGGGACCGGGACTAGCCGCAATGAGCAGTTCTTC. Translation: CASSYGTGTSRNEQFF.

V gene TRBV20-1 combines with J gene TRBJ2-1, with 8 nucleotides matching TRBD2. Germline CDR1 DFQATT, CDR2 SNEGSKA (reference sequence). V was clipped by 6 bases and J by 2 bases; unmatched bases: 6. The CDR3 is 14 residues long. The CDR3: CSAHGTRTYNEQFF. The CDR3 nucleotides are TGCAGTGCCCACGGGACTAGGACCTACAATGAGCAGTTCTTC.

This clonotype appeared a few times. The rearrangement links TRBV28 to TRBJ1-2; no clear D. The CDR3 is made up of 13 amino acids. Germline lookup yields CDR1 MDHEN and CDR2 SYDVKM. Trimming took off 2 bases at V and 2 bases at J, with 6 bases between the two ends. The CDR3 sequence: CASSLAQNYGYTF. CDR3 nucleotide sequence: TGTGCCAGCAGTTTAGCCCAGAACTATGGCTACACCTTC.